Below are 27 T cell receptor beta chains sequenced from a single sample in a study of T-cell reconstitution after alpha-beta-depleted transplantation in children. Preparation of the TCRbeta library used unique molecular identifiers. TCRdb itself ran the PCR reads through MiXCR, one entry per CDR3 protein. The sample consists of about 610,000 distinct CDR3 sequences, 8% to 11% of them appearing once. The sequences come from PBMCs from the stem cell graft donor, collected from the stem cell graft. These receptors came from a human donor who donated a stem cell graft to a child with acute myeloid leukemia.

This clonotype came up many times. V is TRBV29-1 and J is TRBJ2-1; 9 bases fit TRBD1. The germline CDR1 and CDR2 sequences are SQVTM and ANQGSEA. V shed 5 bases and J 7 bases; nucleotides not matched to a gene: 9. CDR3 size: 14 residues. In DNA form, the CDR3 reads TGCAGCGTTACCGGGACAGGGAGAGGTAATGAGCAGTTCTTC. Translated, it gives CSVTGTGRGNEQFF.

The CDR3 sequence is CAISPGQDSGANVLTF. The CDR3 DNA reads as TGTGCCATCAGTCCGGGACAGGATTCTGGGGCCAACGTCCTGACTTTC. The genes are TRBV10-3 and TRBJ2-6; 8 bases match TRBD1. The CDR3 runs 16 residues. CDR1 ENHRY and CDR2 SYGVKD come from the germline V gene. J was trimmed by 1 base and V by 5 bases; bases with no gene match: 4.

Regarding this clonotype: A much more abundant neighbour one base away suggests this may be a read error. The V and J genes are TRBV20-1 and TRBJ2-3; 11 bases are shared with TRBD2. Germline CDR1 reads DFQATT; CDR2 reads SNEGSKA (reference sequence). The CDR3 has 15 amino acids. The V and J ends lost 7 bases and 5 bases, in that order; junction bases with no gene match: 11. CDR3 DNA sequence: TGCAGTGTTGGGGTAGCGGGAGGGCCGGGAGATACGCAGTATTTT. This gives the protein CSVGVAGGPGDTQYF.

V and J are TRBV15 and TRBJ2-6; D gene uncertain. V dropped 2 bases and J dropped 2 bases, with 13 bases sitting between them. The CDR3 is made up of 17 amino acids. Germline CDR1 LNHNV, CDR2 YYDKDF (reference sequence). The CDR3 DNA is TGTGCCACCAGCAGATCCCGGACCGCCCCTGGGGCCAACGTCCTGACTTTC. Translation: CATSRSRTAPGANVLTF.

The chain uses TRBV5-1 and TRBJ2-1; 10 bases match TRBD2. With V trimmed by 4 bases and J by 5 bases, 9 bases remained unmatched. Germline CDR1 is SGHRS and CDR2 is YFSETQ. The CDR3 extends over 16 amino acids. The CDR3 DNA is TGCGCCAGCAGCAGGGTAGCGGGAGGTTCTAACAATGAGCAGTTCTTC. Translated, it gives CASSRVAGGSNNEQFF. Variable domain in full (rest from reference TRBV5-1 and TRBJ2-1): KAGVTQTPRYLIKTRGQQVTLSCSPISGHRSVSWYQQTPGQGLQFLFEYFSETQRNKGNFPGRFSGRQFSNSRSEMNVSTLELGDSALYLCASSRVAGGSNNEQFFGPGTRLTVL.

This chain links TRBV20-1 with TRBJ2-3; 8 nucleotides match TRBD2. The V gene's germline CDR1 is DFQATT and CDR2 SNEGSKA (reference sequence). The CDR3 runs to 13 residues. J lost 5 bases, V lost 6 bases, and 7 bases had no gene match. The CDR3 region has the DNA TGCAGTGCAGACGGGAGGGCCAGAGATACGCAGTATTTT. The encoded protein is CSADGRARDTQYF.

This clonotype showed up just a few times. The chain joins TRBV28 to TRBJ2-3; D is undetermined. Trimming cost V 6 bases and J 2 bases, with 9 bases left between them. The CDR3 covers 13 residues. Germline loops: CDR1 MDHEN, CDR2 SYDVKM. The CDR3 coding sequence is TGTGCCAGCAGCCCCCCTATCACAGATACGCAGTATTTT. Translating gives CASSPPITDTQYF.

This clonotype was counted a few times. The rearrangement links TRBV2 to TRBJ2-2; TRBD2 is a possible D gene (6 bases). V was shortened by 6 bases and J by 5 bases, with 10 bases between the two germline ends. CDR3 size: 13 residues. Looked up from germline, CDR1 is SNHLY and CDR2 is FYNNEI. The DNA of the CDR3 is TGTGCCAGCAGCGGTAGCGGAACCGGGGAGCTGTTTTTT. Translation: CASSGSGTGELFF.

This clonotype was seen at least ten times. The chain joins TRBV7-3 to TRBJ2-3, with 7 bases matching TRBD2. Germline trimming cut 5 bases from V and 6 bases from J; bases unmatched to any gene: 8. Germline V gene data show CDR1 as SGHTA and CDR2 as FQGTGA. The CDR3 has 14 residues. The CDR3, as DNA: TGTGCCAGCAGCCGCGGCGGGGGTTTGGATACGCAGTATTTT. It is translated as CASSRGGGLDTQYF.

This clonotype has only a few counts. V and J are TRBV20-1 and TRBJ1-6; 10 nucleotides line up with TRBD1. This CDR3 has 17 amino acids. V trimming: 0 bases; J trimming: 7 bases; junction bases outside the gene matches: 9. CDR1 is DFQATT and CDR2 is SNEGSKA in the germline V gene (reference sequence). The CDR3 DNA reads TGCAGTGCTAGAGATGGTTCCGGGACAGGGGTCAATTCACCCCTCCACTTT. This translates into CSARDGSGTGVNSPLHF.

CDR3 region: CSAPPSGRGQETQYF. CDR3 nucleotides: TGCAGTGCCCCCCCTAGCGGGAGGGGACAAGAGACCCAGTACTTC. This chain uses TRBV20-1 with TRBJ2-5, with TRBD2 matching over 12 bases. The CDR3 runs to 15 residues. Germline values: CDR1 DFQATT, CDR2 SNEGSKA (reference sequence). With 6 bases clipped from V and 2 bases from J, the junction kept 7 bases outside the gene matches.

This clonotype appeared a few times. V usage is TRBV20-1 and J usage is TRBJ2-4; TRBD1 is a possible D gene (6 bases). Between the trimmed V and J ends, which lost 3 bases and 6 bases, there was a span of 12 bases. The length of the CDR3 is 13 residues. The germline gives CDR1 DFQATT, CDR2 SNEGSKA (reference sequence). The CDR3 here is CSARGALGNIQYF. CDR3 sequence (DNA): TGCAGTGCTAGGGGGGCATTGGGAAACATTCAGTACTTC.

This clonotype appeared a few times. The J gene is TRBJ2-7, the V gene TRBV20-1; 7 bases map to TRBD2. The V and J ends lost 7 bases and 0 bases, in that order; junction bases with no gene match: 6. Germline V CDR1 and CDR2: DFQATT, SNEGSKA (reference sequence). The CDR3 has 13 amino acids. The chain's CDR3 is CSGQREISYEQYF. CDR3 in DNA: TGCAGTGGACAGCGGGAAATCTCCTACGAGCAGTACTTC.

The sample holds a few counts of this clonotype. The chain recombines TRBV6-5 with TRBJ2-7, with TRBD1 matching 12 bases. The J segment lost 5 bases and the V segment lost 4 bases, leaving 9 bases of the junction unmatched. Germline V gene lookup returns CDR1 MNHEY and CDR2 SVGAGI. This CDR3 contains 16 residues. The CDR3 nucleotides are TGTGCCAGCAGTTCTTGGCACCGGGACAGGGGGCACGAGCAGTACTTC. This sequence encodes CASSSWHRDRGHEQYF.

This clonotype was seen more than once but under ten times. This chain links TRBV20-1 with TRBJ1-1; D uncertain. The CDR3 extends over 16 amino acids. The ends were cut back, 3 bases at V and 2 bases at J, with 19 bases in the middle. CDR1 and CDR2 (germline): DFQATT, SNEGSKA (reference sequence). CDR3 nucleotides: TGCAGTGCTAGGGGTGCGGGTCGGGATGGAAACACTGAAGCTTTCTTT. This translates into CSARGAGRDGNTEAFF.

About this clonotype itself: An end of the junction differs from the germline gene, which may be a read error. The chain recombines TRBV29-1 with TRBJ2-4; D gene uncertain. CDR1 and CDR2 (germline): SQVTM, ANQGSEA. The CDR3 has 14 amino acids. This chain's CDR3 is CSVTPSDGKNILYF. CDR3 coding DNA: TGCAGCGTTACGCCGAGCGACGGCAAAAACATTCTGTACTTC.

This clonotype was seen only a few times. For the CDR3, the DNA is TGCGCCAGCAGCCAAGACAGGGGGGGGTGGTACGAGCAGTACTTC. It translates to CASSQDRGGWYEQYF. This chain connects TRBV4-3 to TRBJ2-7; D might be TRBD1 or TRBD2, each matching 7 bases. The V end was cut by 0 bases, the J end by 4 bases, with 13 bases between. The CDR3 has 15 amino acids. Germline-derived CDR1 and CDR2 are LGHNA and YSLEER.

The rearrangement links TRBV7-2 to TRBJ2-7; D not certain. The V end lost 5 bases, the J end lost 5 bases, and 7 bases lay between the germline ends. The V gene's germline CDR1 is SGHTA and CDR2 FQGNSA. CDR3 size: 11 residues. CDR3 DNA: TGTGCCAGCAGCCCCAAGAACGAGCAGTACTTC. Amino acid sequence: CASSPKNEQYF.

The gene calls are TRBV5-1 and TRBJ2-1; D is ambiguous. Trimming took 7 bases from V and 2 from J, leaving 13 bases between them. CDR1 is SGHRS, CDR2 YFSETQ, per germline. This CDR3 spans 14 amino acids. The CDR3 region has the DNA TGCGCCAGCTACGAGGCAGCTACCTACAATGAGCAGTTCTTC. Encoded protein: CASYEAATYNEQFF.

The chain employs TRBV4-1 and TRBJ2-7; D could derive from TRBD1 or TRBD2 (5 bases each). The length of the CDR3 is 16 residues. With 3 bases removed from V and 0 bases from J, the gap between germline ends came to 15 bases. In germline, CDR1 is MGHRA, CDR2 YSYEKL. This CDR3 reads CASSQQVYGASYEQYF. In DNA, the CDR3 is TGCGCCAGCAGCCAGCAGGTTTACGGGGCCTCCTACGAGCAGTACTTC.

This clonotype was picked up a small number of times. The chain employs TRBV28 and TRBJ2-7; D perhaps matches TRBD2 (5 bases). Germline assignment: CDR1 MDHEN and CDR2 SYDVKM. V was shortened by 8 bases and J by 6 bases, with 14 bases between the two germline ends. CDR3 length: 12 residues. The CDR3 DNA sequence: TGTGCCAGCCAAAAGGCGGGCAGCGAGCAGTACTTC. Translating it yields CASQKAGSEQYF.

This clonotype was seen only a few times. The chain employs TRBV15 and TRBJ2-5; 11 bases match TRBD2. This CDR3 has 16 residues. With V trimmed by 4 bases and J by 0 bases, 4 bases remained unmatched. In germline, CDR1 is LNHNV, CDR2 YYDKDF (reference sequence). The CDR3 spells CATSTAGLADQETQYF. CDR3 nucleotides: TGTGCCACCAGCACCGCGGGACTAGCGGACCAAGAGACCCAGTACTTC.

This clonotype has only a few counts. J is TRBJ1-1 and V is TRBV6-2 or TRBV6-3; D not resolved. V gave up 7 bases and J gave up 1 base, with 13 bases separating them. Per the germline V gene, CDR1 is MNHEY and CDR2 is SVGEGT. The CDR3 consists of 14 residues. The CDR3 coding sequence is TGTGCCAGCACTAAGGGATTCGGGAACACTGAAGCTTTCTTT. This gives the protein CASTKGFGNTEAFF.

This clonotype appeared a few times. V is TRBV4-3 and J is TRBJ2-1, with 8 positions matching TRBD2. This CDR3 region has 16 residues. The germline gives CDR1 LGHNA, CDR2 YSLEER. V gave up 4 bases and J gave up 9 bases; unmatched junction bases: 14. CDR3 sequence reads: CASSPGGVLSFGEQFF. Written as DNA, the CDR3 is TGCGCCAGCAGCCCGGGAGGGGTACTCAGTTTTGGTGAGCAGTTCTTC.

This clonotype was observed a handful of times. The CDR3 sequence: CASSPRGSTGRGEQFF. The CDR3 DNA reads as TGTGCCAGCAGCCCACGGGGTTCCACAGGGCGAGGTGAGCAGTTCTTC. The chain uses TRBV7-2 and TRBJ2-1; perhaps TRBD1 as D (6 bases). Germline values: CDR1 SGHTA, CDR2 FQGNSA. CDR3 length equals 16 residues. The ends were cut back, 5 bases at V and 9 bases at J, with 23 bases in the middle.

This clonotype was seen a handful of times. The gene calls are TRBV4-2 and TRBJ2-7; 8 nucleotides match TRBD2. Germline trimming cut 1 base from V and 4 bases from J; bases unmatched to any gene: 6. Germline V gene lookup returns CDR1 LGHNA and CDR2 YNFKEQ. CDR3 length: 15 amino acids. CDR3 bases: TGTGCCAGCAGCCAAGTACGAGCGGGAGCGTACGAGCAGTACTTC. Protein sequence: CASSQVRAGAYEQYF.

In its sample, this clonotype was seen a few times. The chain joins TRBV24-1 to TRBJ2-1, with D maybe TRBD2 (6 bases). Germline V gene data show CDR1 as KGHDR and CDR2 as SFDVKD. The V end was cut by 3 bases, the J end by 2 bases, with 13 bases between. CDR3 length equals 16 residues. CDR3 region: CATSDRGGETYNEQFF. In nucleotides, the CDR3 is TGTGCCACCAGTGATAGGGGAGGTGAGACCTACAATGAGCAGTTCTTC.